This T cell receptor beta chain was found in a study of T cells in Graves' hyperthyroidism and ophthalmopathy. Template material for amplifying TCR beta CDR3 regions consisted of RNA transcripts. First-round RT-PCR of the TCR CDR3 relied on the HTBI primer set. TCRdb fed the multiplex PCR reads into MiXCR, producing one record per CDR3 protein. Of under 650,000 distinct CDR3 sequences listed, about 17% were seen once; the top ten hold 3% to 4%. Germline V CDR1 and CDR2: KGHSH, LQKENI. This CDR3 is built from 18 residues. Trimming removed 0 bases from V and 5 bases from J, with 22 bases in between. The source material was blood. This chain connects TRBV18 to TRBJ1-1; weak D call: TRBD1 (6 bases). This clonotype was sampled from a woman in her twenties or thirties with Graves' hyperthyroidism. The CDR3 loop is CASSPPAGRGGVRTEAFF. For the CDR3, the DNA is TGTGCCAGCTCACCACCTGCAGGCAGGGGCGGGGTGAGGACTGAAGCTTTCTTT. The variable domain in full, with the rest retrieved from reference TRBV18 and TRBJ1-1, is NAGVMQNPRHLVRRRGQEARLRCSPMKGHSHVYWYRQLPEEGLKFMVYLQKENIIDESGMPKERFSAEFPKEGPSILRIQQVVRGDSAAYFCASSPPAGRGGVRTEAFFGQGTRLTVV.